The clone carrying this TCR beta chain has a single count. This entry is derived from a study of blood T cell repertoires in COVID-19. The wider study: The study drew acute and convalescent COVID-19 samples from the United States, Italy and Spain. The analysed material was cDNA or gDNA that came from T cells, B-cell-depleted T cells, or PBMCs.

In the authors' workflow: Amplification of reference gene primers provided the estimated nucleated cell counts. TCRdb's copy holds only in-frame clones and misses some; the assay was immunoSEQ multiplex PCR. The V and J calls and the clone size are those of that table, but D and trimming were determined from the DNA. This sample carries approximately 300,000 clones, roughly 90% of them seen once, and the ten largest clones take roughly 6.5%. Trimming shortened V by 1 base and J by 1 base, and 7 bases separated the two germline ends. This CDR3 comprises 14 residues. In germline, CDR1 is LGHNA, CDR2 YNFKEQ.

Sequenced: peripheral blood. V gene TRBV4-2 combines with J gene TRBJ2-5; tentatively, D is TRBD1 (6 bases). This clonotype originated in a young man who had recovered from COVID-19. CDR3 residues: CASSQGQAQETQYF. The CDR3 DNA reads as TGTGCCAGCAGCCAAGGACAGGCCCAAGAGACCCAGTACTTC.